This record covers a single TCR beta chain. Its antigen is not known. This sample is part of a study of identical twins. Study-wide points: Partial confounding of zero-insertion analyses by invariant MAIT and iNKT cells was possible.

V lost 4 bases, J lost 6 bases, and 12 bases stayed unmatched. Germline values: CDR1 MGHDK, CDR2 SYGVNS. The CDR3 runs 17 residues. Template switching added a universal primer binding site, and final cDNA carried unique molecular identifiers. In TCRdb, the 5' RACE reads were re-called with MiXCR into one record per CDR3 protein. The sample comprises 200,000 or so distinct CDR3 sequences, roughly 15% of which are singletons, and 35% to 45% rests with the top ten. These same data were also listed under a study on T cells expressing NK-cell markers.

V and J are TRBV25-1 and TRBJ2-1; 10 bases are a match to TRBD1. The sample was CD8+ T cells sorted from blood. This receptor was taken from a woman in her late teens or twenties in good health. The CDR3 DNA reads as TGTGCCAGCAGTGGGTCCCGGGACAGGGGCAGGGGCAATGAGCAGTTCTTC. Encoded protein: CASSGSRDRGRGNEQFF. The whole variable domain, remainder taken from reference TRBV25-1 and TRBJ2-1, is EADIYQTPRYLVIGTGKKITLECSQTMGHDKMYWYQQDPGMELHLIHYSYGVNSTEKGDLSSESTVSRIRTEHFPLTLESARPSHTSQYLCASSGSRDRGRGNEQFFGPGTRLTVL.